A single sample gave rise to the 18 T cell receptor beta chains below, sequenced in a study of Graves' ophthalmopathy and Graves' hyperthyroidism. Amplification from RNA transcripts yielded the TCR beta CDR3 regions. After a first-round RT-PCR with HTBI primers, a second-round multiplex PCR was run. TCRdb ran MiXCR on the multiplex PCR reads and lists one entry per CDR3 protein. The table has approximately 210,000 distinct CDR3 sequences, approximately 21% seen once; the top ten hold roughly 42%. The sequenced sample was peripheral blood. Receptors were obtained from a woman in her 50s with Graves' ophthalmopathy.

This clonotype was recorded many times. The V and J genes are TRBV19 and TRBJ1-5, with no clear D. V lost 3 bases and J 7 bases, leaving 13 bases between the germline ends. The CDR3 is 14 residues long. The germline V gene has CDR1 LNHDA and CDR2 SQIVND (reference sequence). The CDR3 DNA sequence: TGTGCCAGTAGTATTAACACGTCCCCCCAGCCCCAGCATTTT. It yields the protein CASSINTSPQPQHF.

The gene calls are TRBV7-2 and TRBJ2-5, with TRBD2 matching over 10 bases. Per germline, CDR1 SGHTA and CDR2 FQGNSA. V lost 4 bases to trimming and J lost 2 bases; unmatched junction nucleotides: 7. This CDR3 has 16 amino acids. In DNA form, the CDR3 reads TGTGCCAGCAGCTCCCGCCTTAGCGGGGGGCAAGAGACCCAGTACTTC. It yields the protein CASSSRLSGGQETQYF.

The rearrangement uses TRBV20-1 and TRBJ2-5, with unresolved D. Deletions cut 1 base from V and 2 bases from J, with 8 bases between. The CDR3 is 13 residues long. The V gene's germline CDR1 is DFQATT and CDR2 SNEGSKA (reference sequence). CDR3 nucleotides: TGCAGTGCTAGAGTAGAACAGCAAGAGACCCAGTACTTC. Its translation is CSARVEQQETQYF.

This clonotype was found many times. CDR3 loop: CASSSQWGTGELFF. CDR3 sequence (DNA): TGTGCCAGTAGTAGTCAGTGGGGCACCGGGGAGCTGTTTTTT. The V gene is TRBV19, the J gene TRBJ2-2; D is unresolved. With 4 bases removed from V and 4 bases from J, the gap between germline ends came to 10 bases. The V gene's germline CDR1 is LNHDA and CDR2 SQIVND (reference sequence). The CDR3 is 14 amino acids.

This clonotype was recorded at least ten times. The chain employs TRBV6-5 and TRBJ1-5; the D is unclear. Germline-derived CDR1 and CDR2 are MNHEY and SVGAGI. The CDR3 is 13 residues long. V was shortened by 8 bases and J by 5 bases, with 13 bases between the two germline ends. Written as DNA, the CDR3 is TGTGCCAGCGGGTACAGTGCTGATCAGCCCCAGCATTTT. Translating it yields CASGYSADQPQHF.

In the case of this clonotype: One junction end disagrees with the germline gene, perhaps due to a read error. The chain has TRBV12-3 or TRBV12-4 and TRBJ1-2; D remains unclear. This CDR3 is 14 amino acids long. The CDR3 loop reads CASSPVTDLYGYIF. In DNA form, the CDR3 reads TGTGCCAGCAGCCCCGTTACAGATCTCTATGGCTACATCTTC.

Ten or more counts support this clonotype. Written as DNA, the CDR3 is TGTGCCATCAGTGAGTCAACCTGGAAGGAGCAGTACTTC. Amino acids: CAISESTWKEQYF. The V gene is TRBV10-3, the J gene TRBJ2-7; D remains ambiguous. In germline, CDR1 is ENHRY, CDR2 SYGVKD. This CDR3 comprises 13 residues. The V end lost 0 bases, the J end lost 7 bases, and 10 bases lay between the germline ends.

The V gene is TRBV11-2, the J gene TRBJ2-5; perhaps TRBD1 as D (6 bases). Germline V gene sequence: CDR1 SGHAT, CDR2 FQNNGV. The CDR3 loop spans 13 amino acids. V lost 5 bases, J lost 4 bases, and 11 bases lay in between. The CDR3 nucleotides are TGTGCCAGCAGCCCTACAGGGAGAGAGACCCAGTACTTC. Amino acids: CASSPTGRETQYF. Based on the CDR3 plus reference TRBV11-2 and TRBJ2-5, the full variable domain is EAGVAQSPRYKIIEKRQSVAFWCNPISGHATLYWYQQILGQGPKLLIQFQNNGVVDDSQLPKDRFSAERLKGVDSTLKIQPAKLEDSAVYLCASSPTGRETQYFGPGTRLLVL.

There are many counts of this clonotype. J is TRBJ1-6 and V is TRBV12-3 or TRBV12-4; D remains unclear. Trimming left V 7 bases short and J 4 bases short, with 11 bases between. The CDR3 runs 14 residues. The CDR3 nucleotides are TGTGCCAGCACCGCCTCGGGGTATAATTCACCCCTCCACTTT. The encoded protein is CASTASGYNSPLHF.

The rearrangement uses TRBV30 and TRBJ1-1, with D unresolved. This CDR3 spans 13 amino acids. The V end lost 2 bases, the J end lost 1 base, and 8 bases lay between the germline ends. The V gene's germline CDR1 is GTSNPN and CDR2 SVGIG (reference sequence). For the CDR3, the DNA is TGTGCCTGGAGTCGGGTCCCGAACACTGAAGCTTTCTTT. Protein: CAWSRVPNTEAFF.

This clonotype occurred many times. The genes are TRBV20-1 and TRBJ2-7, with TRBD2 matching over 7 bases. The CDR3 loop spans 12 amino acids. V gave up 5 bases and J gave up 3 bases; unmatched junction bases: 4. From germline, CDR1 is DFQATT and CDR2 SNEGSKA (reference sequence). This chain's CDR3 is CSAPWEGYEQYF. The CDR3 DNA is TGCAGTGCTCCCTGGGAGGGCTACGAGCAGTACTTC.

The CDR3 loop is CASSTGPTNYNEQFF. CDR3 DNA: TGTGCCAGCAGTACGGGACCTACGAACTACAATGAGCAGTTCTTC. This sequence joins TRBV6-5 and TRBJ2-1, with D perhaps given as TRBD1 or TRBD2 (5 bases each). The germline CDR1 and CDR2 sequences are MNHEY and SVGAGI. The V end lost 5 bases, the J end lost 3 bases, and 14 bases lay between the germline ends. The CDR3 is 15 residues long.

The chain has TRBV14 and TRBJ2-5; possibly TRBD2 for D (7 bases). Germline assignment: CDR1 SGHDN and CDR2 FVKESK. Trimming cost V 2 bases and J 2 bases, with 12 bases left between them. CDR3 size: 15 residues. The chain's CDR3 is CASSQTRGAQETQYF. The CDR3 DNA is TGTGCCAGCAGCCAAACCCGGGGGGCACAAGAGACCCAGTACTTC.

This clonotype was counted at least ten times. The rearrangement joins TRBV25-1 to TRBJ2-2, with 11 bases identical to TRBD2. Germline CDR1 and CDR2: MGHDK and SYGVNS. The CDR3 sequence is 14 residues long. V shed 7 bases, J shed 7 bases, and the junction held 5 bases outside the gene matches. CDR3 amino acids: CASTSGLAGGELFF. The CDR3 nucleotides read TGTGCCAGCACGTCAGGACTAGCGGGCGGGGAGCTGTTTTTT.

This clonotype turned up a few times. The chain combines TRBV5-1 with TRBJ2-2, with 10 positions matching TRBD2. Germline CDR1 reads SGHRS; CDR2 reads YFSETQ. Losses at the gene ends were 5 bases for V and 5 bases for J; bases not matched to a gene: 12. The length of the CDR3 is 17 residues. The CDR3 DNA is TGCGCCAGCAGTCAGGCCCTAGCGGGAGAATGGACCGGGGAGCTGTTTTTT. Its translation: CASSQALAGEWTGELFF.

CDR3 nucleotide sequence: TGTGCCAGCAGGGCACCTCAGGGTACCCCAACTGAGAACGAGCAGTACTTC. This encodes CASRAPQGTPTENEQYF. This chain joins TRBV6-1 and TRBJ2-7, with a weak D call TRBD1 (5 bases). CDR1 and CDR2 (germline): MNHNS, SASEGT. The V gene lost 6 bases and the J gene lost 5 bases, with 26 bases spanning the gap. This CDR3 is built from 17 residues.

This clonotype was detected ten times or more. V gene TRBV6-1 combines with J gene TRBJ1-1, with unresolved D. The CDR3 extends over 14 amino acids. Germline loops: CDR1 MNHNS, CDR2 SASEGT. V shed 4 bases and J shed 0 bases, with 9 bases lying between them. The CDR3 reads CASSGDGVNTEAFF. CDR3 bases: TGTGCCAGCAGTGGCGACGGGGTGAACACTGAAGCTTTCTTT.

This clonotype was picked up many times. The V call is TRBV18, the J call TRBJ2-7; D gene uncertain. V was pared by 0 bases and J by 2 bases, with 14 bases between. CDR1 is KGHSH, CDR2 LQKENI, per germline. The CDR3 consists of 16 residues. CDR3 loop: CASSPPYRAKAYEQYF. The CDR3 nucleotides are TGTGCCAGCTCACCACCGTATCGCGCTAAGGCCTACGAGCAGTACTTC.